This T cell receptor beta chain came from a study of control samples from healthy donors and cancer patients. The table came from immunoSEQ multiplex PCR; TCRdb's copy has only in-frame clones and leaves some out. The sample consists of approximately 30,000 clones, 85% to 90% of them appearing once. The junction had 7 bases not matched to a gene; V was cut back by 5 bases and J by 8 bases. The CDR3 covers 14 residues. Germline CDR1 reads SGHTA; CDR2 reads FQGTGA. This receptor was obtained from a woman between 35 and 50 years old with lung cancer. The V and J genes are TRBV7-3 and TRBJ2-1, with 9 bases identical to TRBD1. Input material: PBMCs. This CDR3 is CASSPTGGIDEQFF. The CDR3, as DNA: TGTGCCAGCAGCCCTACAGGGGGCATCGATGAGCAGTTCTTC.